The subject of this entry is one T cell receptor (beta chain). Its target is not known. The sample comes from a study of shared clonotypes between healthy human individuals. Study outcomes and limitations: On the whole, naive subsets had larger estimated richness than memory subsets had.

The CDR3 totals 15 residues. Germline CDR1 is MDHEN and CDR2 is SYDVKM. The ends lost 5 bases at V and 3 bases at J; junction bases unmatched: 5. Samples underwent the assay at deep level. Measured with immunoSEQ multiplex PCR; TCRdb has only the in-frame clones, and not every one. The sample records 1 million to 1.3 million clones, about 80% being singletons. Splitting the CD4+ cells yielded a CD45RA+ naive subset and a CD45RA-negative memory subset. The TCR was taken from a young man in good health. Some clones in this sample may be carry-over from other donors' samples. J is TRBJ1-3 and V is TRBV28; 9 bases are a match to TRBD1. Sequencing was performed on memory CD4+ T cells from PBMCs. The subset denotes: CD45RA-negative fraction. CDR3 residues: CASSHRDRVGNTIYF. In DNA, the CDR3 is TGTGCCAGCAGTCACCGGGACAGGGTTGGAAACACCATATATTTT.